The source of this T cell receptor (beta chain) is a study of Graves' ophthalmopathy and Graves' hyperthyroidism. This CDR3 has 16 amino acids. CDR1 and CDR2 from the germline V gene are DFQATT and SNEGSKA (reference sequence). V lost 0 bases and J 0 bases, leaving 12 bases between the germline ends. At least ten counts were recorded for this clonotype. Amplification targeted the TCR beta CDR3 regions, with RNA transcripts as the source material. The first-round RT-PCR employed HTBI primers together with the Qiagen OneStep RT-PCR kit. A multiplex PCR was then performed as the second round. One entry per CDR3 protein, called by TCRdb with MiXCR from the multiplex PCR reads. The table includes 340,000 or so distinct CDR3 sequences, 15% to 20% detected once.

This sequence originates from an adult man with Graves' ophthalmopathy. Sequencing input: peripheral blood. The chain links TRBV20-1 to TRBJ1-5; D may be TRBD1 (5 bases). The CDR3 nucleotides are TGCAGTGCTAGAGATTGGGGCCGTAATAGCAATCAGCCCCAGCATTTT. Protein: CSARDWGRNSNQPQHF.